These 13 T cell receptor beta chains were all obtained from the same sample, sequenced in a study of T cells in women clearing cervical HPV infection. Libraries were prepared by immunoSEQ multiplex PCR; TCRdb keeps only in-frame clonotypes and omits some of them. The listing records about 20,000 clones. The sequenced material came from blood buffy coat. These receptors came from a woman aged 18-70 years with a cervical HPV16 infection that either progressed to CIN3+ or cleared (not recorded which).

Points on this clone: Read coverage stops 3 residues before the CDR3 terminus; the germline J gene supplies the remainder. V and J are TRBV18 and TRBJ1-2; D is perhaps TRBD1 (6 bases). This CDR3 has 15 amino acids. From germline, CDR1 is KGHSH and CDR2 LQKENI. The CDR3 reads CASSPPGGSYNDYTF. CDR3 bases read: TGTGCCAGCTCACCACCAGGGGGATCCTACAATGAC.

Regarding this clone: The CDR3 is cut off 3 residues early in the read; its end comes from the germline J gene. This rearrangement joins TRBV5-1 to TRBJ2-1; D not certain. This CDR3 comprises 12 residues. CDR1 is SGHRS and CDR2 is YFSETQ in the germline V gene. Trimming left V 0 bases short and J 9 bases short, with 7 bases between. The CDR3 spells CASSLVAGEQFF. CDR3 bases read: TGCGCCAGCAGCTTGGTGGCAGGTGAG.

Worth noting for this clone: The missing CDR3 end, 3 residues past where the read stops, is filled in from the germline J gene. V and J are TRBV18 and TRBJ1-2; TRBD1 is a possible D gene (6 bases). This CDR3 spans 17 amino acids. Germline-derived CDR1 and CDR2 are KGHSH and LQKENI. The CDR3 loop reads CASFPGPRLGGVYDYTF. CDR3 DNA, as far as it was read: TGTGCCAGCTTCCCCGGGCCAAGGTTAGGGGGGGTTTACGAC.

As to this clone: The read terminates 3 residues before the CDR3 end, so the remaining end is supplied by the germline J gene. This chain uses TRBV20-1 with TRBJ2-3; 9 positions agree with TRBD2. This CDR3 has 13 amino acids. CDR1 is DFQATT, CDR2 SNEGSKA, per germline (reference sequence). J gave up 3 bases and V 8 bases, and 6 bases lay outside the gene matches. The covered CDR3 bases are TGCAGTCGCGCGGGAGGGCCAACAGATACG. This codes for CSRAGGPTDT. The whole CDR3 sequence reads CSRAGGPTDTQYF.

As regards this clone: The CDR3 extends 3 residues past the end of the read, so its final part is completed from the germline J gene. V gene TRBV7-2 combines with J gene TRBJ2-2; D may be TRBD1 (6 bases). The CDR3 covers 13 residues. Germline assignment: CDR1 SGHTA and CDR2 FQGNSA. The CDR3 loop is CASSLGQEVELFF. Incomplete CDR3 DNA: TGTGCCAGCAGCTTAGGACAGGAGGTTGAG. Drawing the rest from reference TRBV7-2 and TRBJ2-2, the complete variable domain is GAGVSQSPSNKVTEKGKDVELRCDPISGHTALYWYRQSLGQGLEFLIYFQGNSAPDKSGLPSDRFSAERTGGSVSTLTIQRTQQEDSAVYLCASSLGQEVELFFGEGSRLTVL.

Of note for this clone: The DNA ends 3 residues before the CDR3 does, and the rest of the CDR3 is filled in from the germline J gene. V gene TRBV5-6 combines with J gene TRBJ2-3; D uncertain. The CDR3 loop spans 15 amino acids. The germline V gene has CDR1 SGHDT and CDR2 YYEEEE. This chain's CDR3 is CASSSKGLNAWPQYF. The DNA read from the CDR3 is TGTGCCAGCAGCTCGAAGGGTCTGAATGCATGGCCG.

Details on this clone: Coverage ceases 3 residues before the CDR3 finishes, and the germline J gene fills in the end. This chain links TRBV19 with TRBJ1-5; the match to TRBD1 covers 7 bases. The CDR3 consists of 19 residues. V was pared by 8 bases and J by 0 bases, with 19 bases of the junction left unmatched. Germline CDR1 reads LNHDA; CDR2 reads SQIVND (reference sequence). The covered CDR3 bases are TGTGCCAGTTTACTTTCCGGGACAGATGAATTTTATAGCAATCAGCCC. Its translation: CASLLSGTDEFYSNQP. The entire CDR3 protein is CASLLSGTDEFYSNQPQHF.

As concerns this clone: The read ends 3 residues before the CDR3 terminus; that terminus is restored from the germline J gene. The chain uses TRBV5-6 and TRBJ2-5; 7 bases map to TRBD2. After removal of 2 bases from V and 2 bases from J, the junction contained 3 bases not matched to a gene. The germline V gene has CDR1 SGHDT and CDR2 YYEEEE. CDR3 length equals 14 residues. The CDR3 reads CASSFASGQETQYF. The sequenced CDR3 bases are TGTGCCAGCAGCTTCGCTAGCGGACAAGAGACC.

In the case of this clone: The observed sequence ends 3 residues before the CDR3 terminus, with the missing tail filled in from the germline J gene. The rearrangement links TRBV7-7 to TRBJ1-2, with D unclear. CDR3 length: 17 amino acids. Germline assignment: CDR1 SSHAT and CDR2 FNYEAQ (reference sequence). CDR3 amino acids: CASSLRSSSGRNNDYTF. CDR3 DNA, as far as it was read: TGTGCCAGCAGCTTACGCTCTTCTAGCGGGAGGAATAATGAC.

About this clone itself: The CDR3 end lies 3 residues beyond the end of the read and is filled in from the germline J gene. The chain employs TRBV9 and TRBJ2-5; D not resolved. With 2 bases removed from V and 2 bases from J, the gap between germline ends came to 13 bases. Germline CDR1 SGDLS, CDR2 YYNGEE. The CDR3 covers 15 residues. Incomplete CDR3 DNA: TGTGCCAGCAGCGTCCAAGCCCTACAGCAAGAGACC. Protein: CASSVQALQQET. The entire CDR3 sequence reads CASSVQALQQETQYF.

Details on this clone: Read coverage stops 3 residues before the CDR3 terminus; the germline J gene supplies the remainder. The chain combines TRBV6-2 or TRBV6-3 with TRBJ1-1; maybe TRBD1 (5 bases). The germline V gene has CDR1 MNHEY and CDR2 SVGEGT. Trimming took 7 bases from V and 1 from J, leaving 13 bases between them. The CDR3 sequence is 14 residues long. CDR3 protein: CASMYRGTNTEAFF. The covered CDR3 bases are TGTGCCAGCATGTATAGGGGTACGAACACTGAA.

To note about this clone: A read error may produce the germline difference seen at one junction end. Read data end 3 residues before the CDR3 end; the end is taken from the germline J gene. The chain has TRBV18 and TRBJ1-2; D is unclear. The CDR3 has 15 amino acids. Germline assignment: CDR1 KGHSH and CDR2 LQKENI. The chain's CDR3 is CASSPLAGGYYDYTF. The DNA read from the CDR3 is TGTGCCAGCTCCCCACTAGCGGGAGGGTACTACGAC. The full variable domain, completed using reference TRBV18 and TRBJ1-2, is NAGVMQNPRHLVRRRGQEARLRCSPMKGHSHVYWYRQLPEEGLKFMVYLQKENIIDESGMPKERFSAEFPKEGPSILRIQQVVRGDSAAYFCASSPLAGGYYDYTFGSGTRLTVV.

Comment on this clone: The read halts 3 residues ahead of the CDR3 end, with the missing end drawn from the germline J gene. The V call is TRBV6-1, the J call TRBJ2-3; D is possibly TRBD1 (5 bases). The germline CDR1 and CDR2 sequences are MNHNS and SASEGT. With 2 bases removed from V and 1 base from J, the gap between germline ends came to 10 bases. The CDR3 consists of 15 residues. The CDR3 reads CASSETGSGTDTQYF. The sequenced CDR3 bases are TGTGCCAGCAGTGAAACAGGCTCGGGCACAGATACG.